This T cell receptor (beta chain) was sequenced in a study of cytomegalovirus exposure and HLA in healthy donors. 60 Vbeta and 13 Jbeta primers were used in PCR. Assay used: immunoSEQ multiplex PCR; TCRdb lists only in-frame clones, some missing. The data include 200,000 to 250,000 clones; the top ten clones carry about 1%. The CDR3 loop spans 12 amino acids. V was shortened by 4 bases and J by 2 bases, with 9 bases between the two germline ends. Germline CDR1 is SQVTM and CDR2 is ANQGSEA. The TCR was taken from a girl aged 2 to 9 in good health and CMV-seropositive. The rearrangement joins TRBV29-1 to TRBJ2-7; the D is unclear. The material sequenced was PBMCs. This CDR3 is CSVGWAPYEQYF. As DNA, the CDR3 is TGCAGCGTTGGCTGGGCACCCTACGAGCAGTACTTC.